This record looks at one TCR beta chain sequence and its context. Its antigen is not known. This specimen comes from a study of post-analysis software for immune sequencing data. This CDR3 has 19 residues. CDR1 SGHRS and CDR2 YFSETQ come from the germline V gene. Included in the TCR beta cDNA libraries were unique molecular identifiers. Each CDR3 protein gets one entry after TCRdb re-called the PCR reads with MiXCR. The sample lists about 460,000 distinct CDR3 sequences, over 35% occurring once. General observations from the study: A handful of TRBV segments were significantly more frequent in patients than in controls. TRBV5-6, TRBV5-1 and TRBV20-1 were among these segments.

The sample consisted of blood. The J gene is TRBJ2-4, the V gene TRBV5-1; TRBD2 might be the D (6 bases). The J call may be wrong; the DNA end is better matched by TRBJ2-7. The clonotype originates from a girl aged 10 to 17 with multiple sclerosis. The CDR3 sequence is CASQGRGSESGRPIYEQYF. In nucleotides, the CDR3 is TGCGCCAGCCAAGGTAGGGGTTCGGAGAGCGGGCGTCCCATCTACGAGCAGTACTTC.